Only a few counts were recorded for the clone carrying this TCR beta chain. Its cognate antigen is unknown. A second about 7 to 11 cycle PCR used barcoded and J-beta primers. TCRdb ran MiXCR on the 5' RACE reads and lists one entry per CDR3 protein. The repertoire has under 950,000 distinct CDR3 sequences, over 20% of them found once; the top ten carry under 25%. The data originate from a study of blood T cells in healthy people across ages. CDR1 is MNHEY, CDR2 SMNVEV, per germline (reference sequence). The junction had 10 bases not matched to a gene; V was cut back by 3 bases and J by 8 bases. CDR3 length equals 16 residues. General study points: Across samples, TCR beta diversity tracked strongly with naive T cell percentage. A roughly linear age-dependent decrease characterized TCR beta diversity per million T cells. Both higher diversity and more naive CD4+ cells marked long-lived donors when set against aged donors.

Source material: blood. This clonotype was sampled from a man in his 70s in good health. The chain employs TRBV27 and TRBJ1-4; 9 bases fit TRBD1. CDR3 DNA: TGTGCCAGCAGTTTTGTAGGGGGGACAGGGAACGAAAAACTGTTTTTT. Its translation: CASSFVGGTGNEKLFF. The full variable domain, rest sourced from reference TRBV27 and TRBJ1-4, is EAQVTQNPRYLITVTGKKLTVTCSQNMNHEYMSWYRQDPGLGLRQIYYSMNVEVTDKGDVPEGYKVSRKEKRNFPLILESPSPNQTSLYFCASSFVGGTGNEKLFFGSGTQLSVL.